This T cell receptor (beta chain) came from a study of human T cells and chemical hapten exposure. This clonotype was detected ten times or more. Time point indicated: patch test 1, 2 weeks after DPC sensitization. Treatment noted: therapeutic diphenylcyclopropenone sensitization with weekly scalp DPC. Using its own MiXCR run on the RACE reads, TCRdb lists one record per CDR3 protein. Of about 49,000 distinct CDR3 sequences listed, 9.3% are singletons. V lost 5 bases to trimming and J lost 8 bases, with 15 bases between them. Germline CDR1 is MNHNY and CDR2 is SVGAGI (reference sequence). The CDR3 is 13 amino acids.

The rearrangement links TRBV6-6 to TRBJ1-2; D remains ambiguous. This receptor was taken from a woman aged 45-65 years with alopecia areata. Some clones in this sample may be carry-over from other donors' samples. The sample in question was whole blood, obtained in connection with sensitization to the hapten diphenylcyclopropenone (DPC). This CDR3 reads CASSVEDLSGYTF. CDR3 coding DNA: TGTGCCAGCAGTGTGGAGGACCTTAGCGGCTACACCTTC.